This is a list of T cell receptor beta chains from one sample in a study of vaccination and CD4 T cells after COVID-19. These receptors have no identified antigens. TCRdb fed the PCR reads into MiXCR, producing one record per CDR3 protein. The sample consists of some 16,000 distinct CDR3 sequences, approximately 52% of them appearing once. The sample here was CD4+ T cells from blood, cultured in vitro, taken before SARS-CoV-2 vaccination. The origin of the receptors is a human donor who had recovered from COVID-19. The CDR3 runs from the conserved cysteine through the conserved F or W. A D gene is named only where the DNA matches it firmly. Some rows mark clone size as missing; the rest say once, few, many or name a class of expanded clone.

TRBV28	.	TRBJ2-5	.	TGTGCCAGCAGACTCCGGGACTCGTGGGAAGAGACCCAGTACTTC	CASRLRDSWEETQYF
TRBV28	few	TRBJ1-2	TRBD1	TGTGCCAGCATCACCTACGACAGGGTGGGCGGCTACACCTTC	CASITYDRVGGYTF
TRBV7-2	few	TRBJ1-5	.	TGTGCCAGCAGCTTAGCTGGGGGGGGCGCAGAACAGCCCCAGCATTTT	CASSLAGGGAEQPQHF
TRBV6-1	.	TRBJ1-2	.	TGTGCCAGCACCACATCCAGACAGGAAGCTATCTATGGCTACACCTTC	CASTTSRQEAIYGYTF
TRBV5-4	once	TRBJ2-3	TRBD1	TGTGCCAGCAGCTTGGAGGCAGGGGGCCCAAGGGGGGATACGCAGTATTTT	CASSLEAGGPRGDTQYF
TRBV2	.	TRBJ2-5	.	TGTGCCAGCAGTGAAAGAGGGTCGGGAACCCAGTACTTC	CASSERGSGTQYF
TRBV7-8	few	TRBJ1-1	.	TGTGCCAGCACCACAACGTGGAACACTGAAGCTTTCTTT	CASTTTWNTEAFF
TRBV5-1	once	TRBJ2-7	.	TGCGCCAGCAGCCTTACAGCGGGTGCCTACGAGCAGTACTTC	CASSLTAGAYEQYF
TRBV7-2	.	TRBJ1-6	.	TGTGCCAGCAGCCCAGCAGTCGGGACGTACAATTCACCCCTCCACTTT	CASSPAVGTYNSPLHF
TRBV6-1	.	TRBJ2-1	.	TGTGCCAGCACCCCCGGGGCTAGCGCCTACTCCTACAATGAGCAGTTCTTC	CASTPGASAYSYNEQFF
TRBV7-8	.	TRBJ2-5	TRBD2	TGTGCCAGCAGCTTATTTACTAGCGGGGGAAGGAGAGAGACCCAGTACTTC	CASSLFTSGGRRETQYF
TRBV6-1	once	TRBJ2-7	.	TGTGCCAGCAGTGGAGTAGAATCGGGCGAGCAGTACTTC	CASSGVESGEQYF
TRBV6-4	few	TRBJ1-6	TRBD1	TGTGCCAGCAGTGGACAGGGGCCGAGCTCCTATAATTCACCCCTCCACTTT	CASSGQGPSSYNSPLHF
TRBV7-3	.	TRBJ2-2	TRBD2	TGTGCCAGCAGCTTTGGCGGGAGGGCCCTTGGCGGGGAGCTGTTTTTT	CASSFGGRALGGELFF
TRBV11-3	.	TRBJ2-3	.	TGTGCCAGCAGCTTAGGGATGCGGAGTACGCAGTATTTT	CASSLGMRSTQYF
TRBV30	.	TRBJ2-3	TRBD2	TGTGCCTGGAGTTTGACTAGCGGGCACGGTACGCAGTATTTT	CAWSLTSGHGTQYF
TRBV6-1	.	TRBJ1-5	TRBD1	TGTGCCAGCAGTCCGACGGACAGGGTGTTCGGCCAGCCCCAGCATTTT	CASSPTDRVFGQPQHF
TRBV2	.	TRBJ2-2	TRBD2	TGTGCCAGCAGCTTTACCAATAGCGGGAGCTACACCGGGGAGCTGTTTTTT	CASSFTNSGSYTGELFF
TRBV20-1	medium-sized	TRBJ2-5	.	TGCAGTGCCCATATACCCGGGAACAACCAAGAGACCCAGTACTTC	CSAHIPGNNQETQYF
TRBV7-2	few	TRBJ1-3	.	TGTGCCAGCAGCTCCGGGACCCCGAGCTCTGGAAACACCATATATTTT	CASSSGTPSSGNTIYF
TRBV7-2	once	TRBJ2-5	TRBD2	TGTGCCAGCAGCGTAATTCTAGCGGGGGGGGGAGAGACCCAGTACTTC	CASSVILAGGGETQYF
TRBV20-1	once	TRBJ2-7	TRBD2	TGCAGTGCTAGACTAGCGGGAATCTACGAGCAGTACTTC	CSARLAGIYEQYF
TRBV10-3	.	TRBJ2-5	TRBD2	TGTGCCATCAGTGCCGGGACTAGCCCAGAGACCCAGTACTTC	CAISAGTSPETQYF
TRBV10-2	.	TRBJ2-5	.	TGCGCCAGCAGTGAGTCGATGGGCCAGACCCAGTACTTC	CASSESMGQTQYF
TRBV6-1	medium-sized	TRBJ1-1	TRBD1	TGTGCCAGCACCTACAGGGGGACCATGAACACTGAAGCTTTCTTT	CASTYRGTMNTEAFF
TRBV21-1	.	TRBJ1-5	.	TGTGCCAGCAGGAGGGAGGGAGGAGCGTATCAGCCCCAGCATTTT	CASRREGGAYQPQHF
TRBV28	.	TRBJ1-2	.	TGTGCCAGCAGTTTTTCAGGGTTAGGGGACTATGGCTACACCTTC	CASSFSGLGDYGYTF
TRBV6-1	.	TRBJ1-2	TRBD1	TGTGCCAGCAGTGAGGGGGACAGGGGCTCAATTTATAACTATGGCTACACCTTC	CASSEGDRGSIYNYGYTF
TRBV19	.	TRBJ1-3	.	TGTGCCAGTAGTACCGCGGCCTCGGGGAACACCATATATTTT	CASSTAASGNTIYF
TRBV18	.	TRBJ1-1	.	TGTGCCAGCTCACCACGTAGTAAGGGGTCGAACACTGAAGCTTTCTTT	CASSPRSKGSNTEAFF
TRBV6-1	.	TRBJ2-7	.	TGTGCCAGCAGCTCCCGACATTGGGAGCAGTACTTC	CASSSRHWEQYF
TRBV7-9	few	TRBJ1-2	TRBD1	TGTGCCAGCAGTTATAGCCGGGACAGGGTGGACTATGGCTACACCTTC	CASSYSRDRVDYGYTF
TRBV20-1	.	TRBJ1-5	.	TGCAGTGCTAGAGAGGGGGGAGGGCAGCCCCAGCATTTT	CSAREGGGQPQHF
TRBV5-6	.	TRBJ1-1	.	TGTGCCAGCAGCTTGGCGAGGTTCACTGAAGCTTTCTTT	CASSLARFTEAFF
TRBV20-1	.	TRBJ2-1	.	TGCAGTGCGGAACAGTACAATGAGCAGTTCTTC	CSAEQYNEQFF
TRBV7-9	.	TRBJ1-3	TRBD1	TGTGCCAGCAGCAGGCCAGGGGGCAATTTCGGAAACACCATATATTTT	CASSRPGGNFGNTIYF
TRBV7-2	few	TRBJ2-3	.	TGTGCCAGCAGCTTAGCGCACGACTCGGCCCCAGATACGCAGTATTTT	CASSLAHDSAPDTQYF